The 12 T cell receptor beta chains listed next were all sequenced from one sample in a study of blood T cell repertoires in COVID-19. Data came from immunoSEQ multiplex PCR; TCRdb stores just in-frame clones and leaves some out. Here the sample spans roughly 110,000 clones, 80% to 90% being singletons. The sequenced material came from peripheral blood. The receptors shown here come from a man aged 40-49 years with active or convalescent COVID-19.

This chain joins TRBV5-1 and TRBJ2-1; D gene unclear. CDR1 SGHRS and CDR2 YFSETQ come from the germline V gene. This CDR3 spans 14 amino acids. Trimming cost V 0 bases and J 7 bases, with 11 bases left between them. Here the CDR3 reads CASSLAGTKNEQFF. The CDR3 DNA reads TGCGCCAGCAGCTTGGCAGGAACCAAGAATGAGCAGTTCTTC.

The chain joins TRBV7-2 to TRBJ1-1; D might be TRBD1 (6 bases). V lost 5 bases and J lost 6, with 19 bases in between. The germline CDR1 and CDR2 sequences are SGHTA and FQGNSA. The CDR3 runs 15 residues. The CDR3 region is CASSPQGRGLSEAFF. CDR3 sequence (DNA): TGTGCCAGCAGCCCACAGGGTAGAGGCTTGTCTGAAGCTTTCTTT.

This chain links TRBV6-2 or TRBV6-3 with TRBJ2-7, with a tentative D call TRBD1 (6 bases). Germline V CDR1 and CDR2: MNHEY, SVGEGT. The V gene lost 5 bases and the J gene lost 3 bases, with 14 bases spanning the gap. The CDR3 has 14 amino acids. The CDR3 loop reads CASSVRDNFYEQYF. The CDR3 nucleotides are TGTGCCAGCAGTGTCCGGGACAACTTCTACGAGCAGTACTTC.

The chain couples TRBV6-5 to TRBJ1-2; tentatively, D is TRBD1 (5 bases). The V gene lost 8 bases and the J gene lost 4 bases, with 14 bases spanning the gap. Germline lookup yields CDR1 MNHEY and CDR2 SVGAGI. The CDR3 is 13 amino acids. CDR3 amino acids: CASGQGTFYGYTF. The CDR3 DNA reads TGTGCCAGCGGGCAGGGTACATTCTATGGCTACACCTTC.

The DNA for the CDR3 is TGTGCCAGCAGCTTGACTTGGCCGACAGGGACTTATTACAATGAGCAGTTCTTC. Protein: CASSLTWPTGTYYNEQFF. The chain combines TRBV7-9 with TRBJ2-1; D is perhaps TRBD1 (7 bases). The germline V and J ends were trimmed by 3 bases and 4 bases, with 22 bases remaining between them. From germline, CDR1 is SEHNR and CDR2 FQNEAQ (reference sequence). CDR3 length: 18 amino acids.

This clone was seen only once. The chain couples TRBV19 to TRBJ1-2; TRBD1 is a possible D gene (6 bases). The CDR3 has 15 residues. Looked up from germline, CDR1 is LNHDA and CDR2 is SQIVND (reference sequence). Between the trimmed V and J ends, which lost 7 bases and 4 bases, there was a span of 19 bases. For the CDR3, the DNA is TGTGCCAGTAAGGGCTCCGAAGGGGGGGCCTATGGCTACACCTTC. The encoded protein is CASKGSEGGAYGYTF.

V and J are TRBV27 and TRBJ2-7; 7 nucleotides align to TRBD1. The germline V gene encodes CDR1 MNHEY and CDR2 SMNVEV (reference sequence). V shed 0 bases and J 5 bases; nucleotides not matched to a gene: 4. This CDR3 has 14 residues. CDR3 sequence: CASSLSPQGDEQYF. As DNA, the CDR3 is TGTGCCAGCAGTTTATCGCCCCAGGGGGACGAGCAGTACTTC.

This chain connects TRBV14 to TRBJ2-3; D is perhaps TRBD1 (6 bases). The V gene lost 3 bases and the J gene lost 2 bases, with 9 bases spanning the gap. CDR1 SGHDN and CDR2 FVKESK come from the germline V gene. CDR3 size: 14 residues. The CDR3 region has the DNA TGTGCCAGCAGCCAGGGGGCTTACACAGATACGCAGTATTTT. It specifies CASSQGAYTDTQYF.

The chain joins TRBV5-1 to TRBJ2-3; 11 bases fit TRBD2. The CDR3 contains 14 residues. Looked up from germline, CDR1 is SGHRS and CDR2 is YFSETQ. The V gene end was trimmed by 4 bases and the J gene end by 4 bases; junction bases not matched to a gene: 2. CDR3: CASSEGLAADTQYF. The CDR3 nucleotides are TGCGCCAGCAGCGAGGGACTAGCGGCAGATACGCAGTATTTT.

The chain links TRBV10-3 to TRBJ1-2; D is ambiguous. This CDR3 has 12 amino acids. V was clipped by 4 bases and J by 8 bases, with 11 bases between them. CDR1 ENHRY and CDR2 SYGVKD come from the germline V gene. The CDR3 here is CAISGTAGGYTF. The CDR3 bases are TGTGCCATCAGTGGAACCGCTGGCGGCTACACCTTC.

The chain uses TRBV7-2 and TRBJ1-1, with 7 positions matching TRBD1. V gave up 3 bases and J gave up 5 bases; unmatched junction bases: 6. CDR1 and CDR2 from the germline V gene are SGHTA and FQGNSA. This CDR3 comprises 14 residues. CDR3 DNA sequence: TGTGCCAGCAGCTTGGGACAGTACAAGACTGAAGCTTTCTTT. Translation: CASSLGQYKTEAFF.

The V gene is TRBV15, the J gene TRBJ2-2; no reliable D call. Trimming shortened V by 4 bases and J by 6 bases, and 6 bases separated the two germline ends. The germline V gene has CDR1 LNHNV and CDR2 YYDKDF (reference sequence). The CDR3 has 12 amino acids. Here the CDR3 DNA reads TGTGCCACCAGCAATTGGCCCGGGGAGCTGTTTTTT. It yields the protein CATSNWPGELFF.